This T cell receptor beta chain was captured by sequencing in a study of cytomegalovirus exposure and HLA in healthy donors. Study results and limitations: Listed as cytomegalovirus-associated were 150 to 200 TCR beta chains.

This clone was counted once. Its antigen is still unknown. The junction had 11 bases not matched to a gene; V was cut back by 5 bases and J by 5 bases. The length of the CDR3 is 16 residues. CDR1 is MGHRA and CDR2 is YSYEKL in the germline V gene. 13 Jbeta primers and 60 Vbeta primers were used for the PCR. Assay: immunoSEQ multiplex PCR; the TCRdb copy retains only in-frame clones and omits some. Altogether approximately 170,000 clones are present, 65% to 85% being singletons, with the ten largest covering about 1.5%. The sequence derives from a woman aged 18-29 years in good health and CMV-seronegative. Sequences were obtained from PBMCs. The genes are TRBV4-1 and TRBJ1-4; 7 bases agree with TRBD1. CDR3 coding DNA: TGCGCCAGCAGCGCAACGAATACGGGACAGAATGAAAAACTGTTTTTT. Translation: CASSATNTGQNEKLFF.